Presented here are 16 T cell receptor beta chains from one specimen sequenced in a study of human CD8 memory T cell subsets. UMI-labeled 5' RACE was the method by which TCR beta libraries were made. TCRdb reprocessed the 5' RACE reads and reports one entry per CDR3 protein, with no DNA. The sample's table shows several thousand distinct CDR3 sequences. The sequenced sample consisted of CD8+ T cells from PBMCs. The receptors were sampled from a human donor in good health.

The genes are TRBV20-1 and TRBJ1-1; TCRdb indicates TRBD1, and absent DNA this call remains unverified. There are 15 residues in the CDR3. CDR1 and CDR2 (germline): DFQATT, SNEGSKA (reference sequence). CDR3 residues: CSARAETGLDTEAFF.

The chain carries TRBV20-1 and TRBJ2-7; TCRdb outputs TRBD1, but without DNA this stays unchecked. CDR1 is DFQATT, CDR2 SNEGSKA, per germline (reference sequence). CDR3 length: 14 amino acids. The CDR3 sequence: CSARDSRDVGEQYF.

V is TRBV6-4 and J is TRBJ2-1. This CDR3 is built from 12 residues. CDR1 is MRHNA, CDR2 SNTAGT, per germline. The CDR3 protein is CASSDSGREQFF.

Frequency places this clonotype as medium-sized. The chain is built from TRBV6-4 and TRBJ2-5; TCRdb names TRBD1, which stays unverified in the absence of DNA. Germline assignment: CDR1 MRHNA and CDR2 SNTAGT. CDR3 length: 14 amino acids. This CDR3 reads CASSEGGGSETQYF.

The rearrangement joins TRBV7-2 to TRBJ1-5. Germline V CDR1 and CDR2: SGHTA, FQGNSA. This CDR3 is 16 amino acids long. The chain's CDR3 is CASSSGTQYSNQPQHF.

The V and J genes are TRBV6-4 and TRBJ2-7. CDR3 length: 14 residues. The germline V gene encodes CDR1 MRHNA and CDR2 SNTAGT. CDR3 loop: CASSEEDGSYEQYF.

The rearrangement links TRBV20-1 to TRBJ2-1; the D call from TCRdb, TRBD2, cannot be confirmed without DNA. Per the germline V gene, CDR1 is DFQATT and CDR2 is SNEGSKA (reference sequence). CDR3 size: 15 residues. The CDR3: CSATGEVAGANEQFF.

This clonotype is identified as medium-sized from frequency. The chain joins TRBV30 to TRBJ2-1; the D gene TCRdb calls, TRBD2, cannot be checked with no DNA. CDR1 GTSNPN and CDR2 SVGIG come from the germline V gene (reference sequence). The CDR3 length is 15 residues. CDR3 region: CAWSVTAGGYNEQFF.

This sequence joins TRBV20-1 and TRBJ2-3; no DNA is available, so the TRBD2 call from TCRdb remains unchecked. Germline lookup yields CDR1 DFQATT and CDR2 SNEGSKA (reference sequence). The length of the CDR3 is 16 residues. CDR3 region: CSARWGTSGRSSTQYF.

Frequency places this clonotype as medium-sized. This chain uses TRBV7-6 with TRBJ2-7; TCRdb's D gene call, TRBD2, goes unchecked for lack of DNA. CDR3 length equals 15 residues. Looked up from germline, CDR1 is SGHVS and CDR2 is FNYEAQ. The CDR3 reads CASSPIAGGSYEQYF.

Here the CDR3 reads CATSSLTGTGGNEQFF. This chain links TRBV15 with TRBJ2-1; TCRdb indicates TRBD1, and absent DNA this call remains unverified. The CDR3 is 16 residues long. CDR1 is LNHNV, CDR2 YYDKDF, per germline (reference sequence).

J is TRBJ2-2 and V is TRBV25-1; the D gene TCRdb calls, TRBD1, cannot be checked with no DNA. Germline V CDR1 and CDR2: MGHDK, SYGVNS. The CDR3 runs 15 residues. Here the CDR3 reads CASSETGQDTGELFF.

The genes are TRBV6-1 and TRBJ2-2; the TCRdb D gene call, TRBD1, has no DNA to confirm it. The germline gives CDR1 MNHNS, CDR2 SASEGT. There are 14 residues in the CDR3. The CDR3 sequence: CASSDRTEVGELFF.

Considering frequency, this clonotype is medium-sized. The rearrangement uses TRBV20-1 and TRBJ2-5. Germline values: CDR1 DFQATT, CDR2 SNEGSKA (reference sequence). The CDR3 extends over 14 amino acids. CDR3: CSARDNSPQETQYF.

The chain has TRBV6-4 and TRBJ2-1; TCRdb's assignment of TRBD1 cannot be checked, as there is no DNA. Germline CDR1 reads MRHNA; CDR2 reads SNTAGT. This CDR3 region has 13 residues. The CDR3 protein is CASKERDGGEQFF.

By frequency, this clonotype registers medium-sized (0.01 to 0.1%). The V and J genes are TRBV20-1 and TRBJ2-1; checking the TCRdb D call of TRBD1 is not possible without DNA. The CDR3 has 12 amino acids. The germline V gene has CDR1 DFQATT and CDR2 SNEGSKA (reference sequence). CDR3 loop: CSARDRENEQFF.